These 18 T cell receptor beta chains originate from one sample sequenced in a study of CD8 T cells in Susac syndrome. Random hexamers served to reverse transcribe roughly 0.5 to 1 ug RNA. TCRdb reprocessed the immunoSEQ multiplex PCR reads via MiXCR and lists one record per CDR3 protein. The profile shows 78,000 or so distinct CDR3 sequences, 85% to 95% of them singletons. Specimen: CD8+ T cells from PBMCs. These receptors originate from a human donor with multiple sclerosis.

The chain links TRBV3-1 to TRBJ1-1, with TRBD1 as a possible D gene (5 bases). Trimming took 1 base from V and 0 from J, leaving 9 bases between them. The CDR3 loop spans 15 amino acids. Germline CDR1 and CDR2: LGHDT and YNNKEL (reference sequence). The CDR3 nucleotides are TGTGCCAGCAGCCAAGTGGACAACATGAACACTGAAGCTTTCTTT. Translated: CASSQVDNMNTEAFF.

This rearrangement joins TRBV7-9 to TRBJ1-2, with D perhaps matching TRBD1 (5 bases). Germline CDR1 is SEHNR and CDR2 is FQNEAQ (reference sequence). The CDR3 consists of 14 residues. V dropped 1 base and J dropped 7 bases, with 13 bases sitting between them. This chain's CDR3 is CASSLGAGGAGYTF. CDR3 sequence (DNA): TGTGCCAGCAGCTTAGGGGCAGGAGGGGCTGGCTACACCTTC.

The V call is TRBV30, the J call TRBJ2-1; 12 nucleotides align to TRBD2. The CDR3 spans 13 residues. Trimming removed 6 bases from V and 10 bases from J; junction bases left unmatched: 7. CDR1 is GTSNPN, CDR2 SVGIG, per germline (reference sequence). The CDR3: CACGLAGPLEQFF. The CDR3 nucleotides are TGTGCCTGCGGACTAGCGGGGCCCCTAGAGCAGTTCTTC.

The chain links TRBV20-1 to TRBJ1-5; TRBD1 agrees at 7 bases. Losses at the gene ends were 6 bases for V and 6 bases for J; bases not matched to a gene: 11. The germline CDR1 and CDR2 sequences are DFQATT and SNEGSKA (reference sequence). This CDR3 spans 14 amino acids. CDR3 sequence (DNA): TGCAGTGCCCCGGGGGGCCAGGGGGGTCAGCCCCAGCATTTT. Translated: CSAPGGQGGQPQHF.

The chain joins TRBV6-5 to TRBJ1-2; 10 bases are a match to TRBD1. The CDR3 totals 14 residues. Germline CDR1 reads MNHEY; CDR2 reads SVGAGI. J lost 7 bases, V lost 7 bases, and 9 bases had no gene match. The CDR3 loop reads CASTDGQGGGGYTF. CDR3 sequence (DNA): TGTGCCAGCACCGACGGACAGGGGGGCGGTGGCTACACCTTC.

J is TRBJ2-3 and V is TRBV7-6; D perhaps matches TRBD2 (5 bases). The CDR3 is 13 residues long. V was cut by 5 bases and J by 8 bases, with 14 bases left in between. CDR1 and CDR2 (germline): SGHVS, FNYEAQ. CDR3: CASSPDTRGTQYF. The CDR3 nucleotides read TGTGCCAGCAGCCCCGACACCCGGGGTACGCAGTATTTT.

A few counts support this clonotype. The CDR3 loop is CASSPSRGYEQYF. The CDR3 nucleotides read TGTGCCAGCAGCCCGTCGCGGGGCTACGAGCAGTACTTC. The chain carries TRBV7-2 and TRBJ2-7, with D possibly matching TRBD2 (6 bases). CDR3 length: 13 amino acids. The germline V and J ends were trimmed by 5 bases and 3 bases, with 11 bases remaining between them. From germline, CDR1 is SGHTA and CDR2 FQGNSA.

A word on this clonotype: One end of the junction does not line up with germline, which may come from a read error. The V call is TRBV7-9, the J call TRBJ2-2; D gene unclear. Germline lookup yields CDR1 SEHNR and CDR2 FQNEAQ (reference sequence). The CDR3 runs 13 residues. CDR3: CASGFIRTEELFF. The CDR3, as DNA: TGTGCCAGCGGCTTCATAAGAACCGAGGAGCTGTTTTTT.

This chain's CDR3 is CASSLGNTGELFF. CDR3 nucleotides: TGTGCCAGCAGTCTAGGGAACACCGGGGAGCTGTTTTTT. The chain carries TRBV25-1 and TRBJ2-2; D is uncertain. This CDR3 has 13 amino acids. The germline V gene has CDR1 MGHDK and CDR2 SYGVNS. Trimming took 5 bases from V and 1 from J, leaving 5 bases between them.

This clonotype was observed a single time. This rearrangement joins TRBV10-3 to TRBJ2-5; the D gene is possibly TRBD2 (6 bases). Trimming cost V 4 bases and J 5 bases, with 20 bases left between them. The CDR3 extends over 16 amino acids. Germline lookup yields CDR1 ENHRY and CDR2 SYGVKD. The CDR3 DNA reads TGTGCCATCAGTGGAACTCGTGAAACGGGAGTGGAGACCCAGTACTTC. As protein: CAISGTRETGVETQYF.

This CDR3 is CASSWGSNTGELFF. In nucleotides, the CDR3 is TGTGCCAGCAGTTGGGGTAGTAACACCGGGGAGCTGTTTTTT. This chain links TRBV28 with TRBJ2-2; the D is unclear. V lost 4 bases to trimming and J lost 2 bases, with 8 bases between them. The germline V gene encodes CDR1 MDHEN and CDR2 SYDVKM. The length of the CDR3 is 14 residues.

The chain is built from TRBV6-2 or TRBV6-3 and TRBJ1-2; the D is unclear. Trimming took 2 bases from V and 8 from J, leaving 21 bases between them. The V gene's germline CDR1 is MNHEY and CDR2 SVGEGT. There are 16 residues in the CDR3. In DNA, the CDR3 is TGTGCCAGCAGTTACAGTAGCTTGAATGTACCATGGGGCTACACCTTC. This codes for CASSYSSLNVPWGYTF.

The V call is TRBV12-3 or TRBV12-4, the J call TRBJ2-7; D gene unclear. The CDR3 is made up of 13 amino acids. Trimming cost V 3 bases and J 1 base, with 7 bases left between them. CDR3: CASSFGESYEQYF. As DNA, the CDR3 is TGTGCCAGCAGTTTTGGGGAATCCTACGAGCAGTACTTC.

The chain uses TRBV3-1 and TRBJ2-4; no firm D call. Germline V gene sequence: CDR1 LGHDT, CDR2 YNNKEL (reference sequence). V dropped 4 bases and J dropped 0 bases, with 13 bases sitting between them. This CDR3 has 16 residues. The CDR3 coding sequence is TGTGCCAGCAGCCTCCACCCCGTTCTAGCCAAAAACATTCAGTACTTC. The encoded protein is CASSLHPVLAKNIQYF.

The genes are TRBV20-1 and TRBJ1-2, with 9 bases aligning to TRBD1. V shed 0 bases and J 3 bases; nucleotides not matched to a gene: 2. Germline assignment: CDR1 DFQATT and CDR2 SNEGSKA (reference sequence). The CDR3 is 14 residues long. The CDR3 loop reads CSARDRDRDYGYTF. CDR3 nucleotides: TGCAGTGCTAGAGACCGGGACAGGGACTATGGCTACACCTTC.

The chain links TRBV2 to TRBJ1-1; no reliable D call. This CDR3 is built from 14 residues. CDR1 SNHLY and CDR2 FYNNEI come from the germline V gene. With 2 bases removed from V and 1 base from J, the gap between germline ends came to 8 bases. The CDR3, as DNA: TGTGCCAGCAGTGAAAGTATGGGGAACACTGAAGCTTTCTTT. Its translation: CASSESMGNTEAFF.

This chain connects TRBV19 to TRBJ1-5; D is uncertain. CDR1 is LNHDA and CDR2 is SQIVND in the germline V gene (reference sequence). V lost 11 bases and J 2 bases, leaving 13 bases between the germline ends. CDR3 length equals 13 residues. CDR3 sequence (DNA): TGTGCCGTACGAGGTTTAGGCAATCAGCCCCAGCATTTT. Protein: CAVRGLGNQPQHF. Full variable domain (remainder filled in from reference TRBV19 and TRBJ1-5): DGGITQSPKYLFRKEGQNVTLSCEQNLNHDAMYWYRQDPGQGLRLIYYSQIVNDFQKGDIAEGYSVSREKKESFPLTVTSAQKNPTAFYLCAVRGLGNQPQHFGDGTRLSIL.

Remarks on this clonotype: Mismatch with germline at one junction end may stem from a read error. This rearrangement joins TRBV7-8 to TRBJ2-3, with TRBD2 matching 9 bases. The germline V gene encodes CDR1 SGHVS and CDR2 FQNEAQ. This CDR3 region has 15 residues. CDR3 DNA: TGTGCCAGCAGCTTGAGCGGGGGGAGCAGAGATACGCAGTATTTT. Its translation is CASSLSGGSRDTQYF. Variable domain in full (rest from reference TRBV7-8 and TRBJ2-3): GAGVSQSPRYKVAKRGQDVALRCDPISGHVSLFWYQQALGQGPEFLTYFQNEAQLDKSGLPSDRFFAERPEGSVSTLKIQRTQQEDSAVYLCASSLSGGSRDTQYFGPGTRLTVL.